This note documents a single T cell receptor (beta chain) sequence. Its antigen is not identified. Conversion of TCR transcripts into cDNA relied on 5'RACE template switching, which added a universal primer site and UMIs. TCRdb itself ran the 5' RACE reads through MiXCR, one entry per CDR3 protein. The table records some 390,000 distinct CDR3 sequences, around 20% of them present only once. These data originate in a study of T cells after yellow fever vaccination. This CDR3 is built from 17 residues. Trimming pared 3 bases from V and 6 bases from J, leaving 19 bases between. Germline V gene data show CDR1 as KGHDR and CDR2 as SFDVKD. Study conclusions and caveats: When the response was secondary, it was weaker but reached its peak faster, day 5 versus 15. CD4 and CD8 compartments shared a small share of clonotypes, likely from convergent recombination.

This rearrangement joins TRBV24-1 to TRBJ1-4, with D tentatively TRBD1 (5 bases). Sequenced here: PBMCs, sampled before the yellow fever booster vaccination. The TCR comes from a man aged 18 to 35 who received the YFV17D yellow fever vaccine. CDR3 loop: CATSDPGPPWGDEKLFF. The CDR3 DNA is TGTGCCACCAGTGATCCCGGCCCCCCGTGGGGGGATGAAAAACTGTTTTTT.